Here is one TCR beta chain with its context. This sample is drawn from a study of blood T cell repertoires in COVID-19. Across the study: Samples taken during acute and convalescent COVID-19 were collected in the United States, Italy and Spain. From T cells, B-cell-depleted T cells, or PBMCs came the material, which was cDNA or gDNA.

This CDR3 has 14 amino acids. Germline CDR1 and CDR2: MDHEN and SYDVKM. J was trimmed by 10 bases and V by 8 bases; bases with no gene match: 8. Authors' analysis steps: It was from reference gene primer amplification that nucleated cell counts were estimated. Clones were read by immunoSEQ multiplex PCR, and TCRdb kept only the in-frame ones, dropping some. The D gene and trimming were derived from the DNA, and the V and J assignments and clone size from that table. This repertoire shows over 45,000 clones, 90% to 95% found once; its top ten account for 6.5% to 9.5%. The receptor's source is a human donor in a cohort sampled during active COVID-19. The rearrangement joins TRBV28 to TRBJ1-6, with TRBD1 matching 10 bases. Sequencing input: peripheral blood. CDR3 amino acids: CASGRTGGDSPLHF. The CDR3 bases are TGTGCCAGCGGCAGGACAGGGGGGGACTCACCCCTCCACTTT. Looking up the rest from reference TRBV28 and TRBJ1-6 gives the full variable domain: DVKVTQSSRYLVKRTGEKVFLECVQDMDHENMFWYRQDPGLGLRLIYFSYDVKMKEKGDIPEGYSVSREKKERFSLILESASTNQTSMYLCASGRTGGDSPLHFGNGTRLTVT.